One sample yielded the 30 T cell receptor beta chains listed below, sequenced in a study of T cells after yellow fever vaccination. TCRdb fed the 5' RACE reads into MiXCR, producing one record per CDR3 protein. The sample comprises roughly 330,000 distinct CDR3 sequences, around 4.1% of which are singletons, and 24% rests with the top ten. The input for sequencing was PBMCs, taken 5 days after the yellow fever booster vaccination. These receptors were collected from a man aged 18 to 29 who received the YFV17D yellow fever vaccine.

This clonotype was seen ten or more times. The CDR3 region is CASSRSGGVLREQFF. The CDR3 region has the DNA TGTGCCAGCAGCCGAAGCGGGGGTGTTCTCAGGGAGCAGTTCTTC. The rearrangement links TRBV5-6 to TRBJ2-1; TRBD2 aligns across 8 bases. The CDR3 runs to 15 residues. Germline V gene lookup returns CDR1 SGHDT and CDR2 YYEEEE. Losses at the gene ends were 4 bases for V and 10 bases for J; bases not matched to a gene: 13.

This clonotype was seen only a few times. The chain combines TRBV29-1 with TRBJ1-2; D may be TRBD1 (5 bases). Germline loops: CDR1 SQVTM, CDR2 ANQGSEA. CDR3 length: 12 residues. Trimming took off 6 bases at V and 1 base at J, with 9 bases between the two ends. The CDR3: CSVTVFNYGYTF. Written as DNA, the CDR3 is TGCAGCGTGACAGTCTTTAACTATGGCTACACCTTC.

This clonotype was picked up a small number of times. The chain employs TRBV7-3 and TRBJ2-7; D unresolved. The CDR3 extends over 13 amino acids. The V and J ends lost 0 bases and 2 bases respectively, with 5 bases between them. CDR1 and CDR2 (germline): SGHTA, FQGTGA. Written as DNA, the CDR3 is TGTGCCAGCAGCTTAACGTTTGCCTACGAGCAGTACTTC. Its translation: CASSLTFAYEQYF.

This clonotype was recorded at least ten times. The chain employs TRBV20-1 and TRBJ2-1; D may correspond to TRBD1 or TRBD2 (5 bases each). The germline gives CDR1 DFQATT, CDR2 SNEGSKA (reference sequence). The CDR3 runs 15 residues. The V and J ends lost 3 bases and 2 bases respectively, with 14 bases between them. In DNA, the CDR3 is TGCAGTGCTAGGAAGACGGGGACGCCCTACAATGAGCAGTTCTTC. This gives the protein CSARKTGTPYNEQFF.

This clonotype has a count of ten or more. J is TRBJ2-6 and V is TRBV7-2; D remains ambiguous. V was pared by 5 bases and J by 1 base, with 6 bases between. CDR3 length: 14 amino acids. Germline V gene data show CDR1 as SGHTA and CDR2 as FQGNSA. The CDR3 region has the DNA TGTGCCAGCAGCGAACTATCTGGGGCCAACGTCCTGACTTTC. Residues: CASSELSGANVLTF.

The V gene is TRBV11-2, the J gene TRBJ1-5, with a possible D match to TRBD1 (6 bases). The CDR3 totals 12 residues. The V and J ends lost 1 base and 13 bases respectively, with 11 bases between them. Germline CDR1 and CDR2: SGHAT and FQNNGV. CDR3 sequence reads: CASSLVQGLQHF. CDR3 bases: TGTGCCAGCAGCTTAGTACAGGGTTTGCAGCATTTT.

This clonotype appeared many times. Here the CDR3 reads CSARSPTGANTEAFF. DNA for the CDR3: TGCAGTGCTAGATCTCCCACAGGGGCAAACACTGAAGCTTTCTTT. The V gene is TRBV20-1, the J gene TRBJ1-1, with 7 positions matching TRBD1. Germline CDR1 DFQATT, CDR2 SNEGSKA (reference sequence). V trimming: 2 bases; J trimming: 2 bases; junction bases outside the gene matches: 8. This CDR3 is built from 15 residues.

The chain couples TRBV5-1 to TRBJ1-2; D gene unclear. CDR1 is SGHRS and CDR2 is YFSETQ in the germline V gene. Trimming shortened V by 0 bases and J by 8 bases, and 11 bases separated the two germline ends. The CDR3 spans 13 residues. Written as DNA, the CDR3 is TGCGCCAGCAGCTTGGGCCCCGCAGGCGGCTACACCTTC. Amino acids: CASSLGPAGGYTF.

This clonotype was detected ten times or more. The chain has TRBV6-6 and TRBJ1-1; D perhaps matches TRBD1 (5 bases). The germline V gene has CDR1 MNHNY and CDR2 SVGAGI (reference sequence). The CDR3 loop spans 16 amino acids. Trimming cost V 4 bases and J 0 bases, with 15 bases left between them. The CDR3 sequence: CASSSSGNNMNTEAFF. For the CDR3, the DNA is TGTGCCAGCAGTTCTTCAGGGAATAACATGAACACTGAAGCTTTCTTT.

The sample holds many counts of this clonotype. V gene TRBV4-3 combines with J gene TRBJ1-1; no firm D call. The CDR3 is 14 residues long. With 1 base removed from V and 3 bases from J, the gap between germline ends came to 9 bases. The germline CDR1 and CDR2 sequences are LGHNA and YSLEER. The CDR3, as DNA: TGCGCCAGCAGCCAAGGTGGGGTCGACACTGAAGCTTTCTTT. It encodes CASSQGGVDTEAFF.

Only a few counts were recorded for this clonotype. The chain couples TRBV24-1 to TRBJ2-5; D may correspond to TRBD1 or TRBD2 (5 bases each). Trimming removed 4 bases from V and 4 bases from J, with 12 bases in between. The germline V gene has CDR1 KGHDR and CDR2 SFDVKD. The CDR3 sequence is 14 residues long. CDR3 sequence reads: CATSDPRGRETQYF. The CDR3 nucleotides read TGTGCCACCAGTGACCCCCGGGGCAGAGAGACCCAGTACTTC.

The chain carries TRBV19 and TRBJ2-1, with 9 bases fitting TRBD2. The length of the CDR3 is 15 residues. Germline CDR1 and CDR2: LNHDA and SQIVND (reference sequence). V gave up 7 bases and J gave up 9 bases; unmatched junction bases: 13. The CDR3 reads CASTTQLAGSVEQFF. Written as DNA, the CDR3 is TGTGCCAGTACTACCCAGCTAGCGGGGTCTGTTGAGCAGTTCTTC. Supplemented by reference TRBV19 and TRBJ2-1, the full variable domain reads DGGITQSPKYLFRKEGQNVTLSCEQNLNHDAMYWYRQDPGQGLRLIYYSQIVNDFQKGDIAEGYSVSREKKESFPLTVTSAQKNPTAFYLCASTTQLAGSVEQFFGPGTRLTVL.

The chain uses TRBV11-2 and TRBJ2-7; D is possibly TRBD1 (6 bases). The CDR3 covers 17 residues. Per the germline V gene, CDR1 is SGHAT and CDR2 is FQNNGV. The V and J ends lost 3 bases and 3 bases respectively, with 21 bases between them. CDR3 in DNA: TGTGCCAGCAGCTTGCGTACAGGGTATGTCGATGACTACGAGCAGTACTTC. Encoded protein: CASSLRTGYVDDYEQYF.

This clonotype showed up many times. The rearrangement joins TRBV5-1 to TRBJ2-1; D unclear. V lost 1 base and J lost 9, with 11 bases in between. Germline CDR1 and CDR2: SGHRS and YFSETQ. This CDR3 contains 13 residues. The CDR3 reads CASSLPPGGEQFF. The DNA for the CDR3 is TGCGCCAGCAGCTTGCCCCCGGGTGGTGAGCAGTTCTTC.

This clonotype turned up a few times. The chain links TRBV5-6 to TRBJ1-2; D possibly corresponds to TRBD1 (6 bases). CDR1 and CDR2 from the germline V gene are SGHDT and YYEEEE. V gave up 1 base and J gave up 11 bases, with 21 bases separating them. The CDR3 has 15 residues. CDR3 DNA: TGTGCCAGCAGCTTGTATGCACTCCGGGACACCTATTACACCTTC. This translates into CASSLYALRDTYYTF. Together with reference TRBV5-6 and TRBJ1-2, the CDR3 gives the full variable domain: DAGVTQSPTHLIKTRGQQVTLRCSPKSGHDTVSWYQQALGQGPQFIFQYYEEEERQRGNFPDRFSGHQFPNYSSELNVNALLLGDSALYLCASSLYALRDTYYTFGSGTRLTVV.

This clonotype has a handful of counts. The chain links TRBV4-3 to TRBJ2-3, with 8 bases identical to TRBD2. Trimming cost V 4 bases and J 2 bases; bases outside gene matches: 8. Germline V gene data show CDR1 as LGHNA and CDR2 as YSLEER. The CDR3 sequence is 16 residues long. The CDR3 reads CASSLNQRGHTDTQYF. The CDR3 DNA is TGCGCCAGCAGCCTCAATCAGCGGGGGCACACAGATACGCAGTATTTT.

There are a few counts of this clonotype. The chain has TRBV18 and TRBJ1-1; 7 bases match TRBD1. This CDR3 has 14 residues. The V and J ends lost 2 bases and 7 bases, in that order; junction bases with no gene match: 7. Germline V gene data show CDR1 as KGHSH and CDR2 as LQKENI. The CDR3 nucleotides read TGTGCCAGCTCACCAACCTACAGGGGATATGAAGCTTTCTTT. It codes for CASSPTYRGYEAFF.

This chain links TRBV7-6 with TRBJ2-1, with 13 positions matching TRBD2. Looked up from germline, CDR1 is SGHVS and CDR2 is FNYEAQ. V lost 5 bases and J lost 3; bases outside the gene matches: 10. The CDR3 consists of 18 residues. The CDR3: CASSPRYGLAGVYNEQFF. CDR3 DNA sequence: TGTGCCAGCAGCCCTCGTTATGGACTAGCGGGAGTCTACAATGAGCAGTTCTTC.

V gene TRBV5-1 combines with J gene TRBJ2-1; 14 nucleotides match TRBD2. V shed 0 bases, J shed 8 bases, and the junction held 4 bases outside the gene matches. Germline loops: CDR1 SGHRS, CDR2 YFSETQ. The CDR3 is 16 residues long. The CDR3 DNA reads as TGCGCCAGCAGCTTGGAGGGGACTAGCGGGGGATATGAGCAGTTCTTC. Translation: CASSLEGTSGGYEQFF.

The rearrangement joins TRBV27 to TRBJ1-3, with 7 bases fitting TRBD1. After removal of 5 bases from V and 2 bases from J, the junction contained 6 bases not matched to a gene. Germline CDR1 MNHEY, CDR2 SMNVEV (reference sequence). The CDR3 loop spans 15 amino acids. The CDR3 protein is CASSRDRAPGNTIYF. In nucleotides, the CDR3 is TGTGCCAGCAGTAGAGACAGGGCACCTGGAAACACCATATATTTT.

This clonotype was counted between two and nine times. The rearrangement uses TRBV20-1 and TRBJ1-2, with D tentatively TRBD1 (6 bases). The germline CDR1 and CDR2 sequences are DFQATT and SNEGSKA (reference sequence). The CDR3 extends over 14 amino acids. Deletions cut 4 bases from V and 8 bases from J, with 20 bases between. The CDR3 bases are TGCAGTGCTATAAGGCCCCGGGAGGGGGGAGGCTACACCTTC. Its translation is CSAIRPREGGGYTF.

This clonotype was found many times. This sequence joins TRBV7-2 and TRBJ2-5; TRBD2 agrees at 10 bases. V lost 5 bases to trimming and J lost 4 bases; unmatched junction nucleotides: 10. The CDR3 is 16 residues long. Germline CDR1 is SGHTA and CDR2 is FQGNSA. The CDR3 protein is CASSTGTSVWGETQYF. The DNA for the CDR3 is TGTGCCAGCAGCACCGGGACTAGCGTTTGGGGAGAGACCCAGTACTTC.

This clonotype was observed a handful of times. V and J are TRBV27 and TRBJ2-7; 11 bases fit TRBD1. Losses at the gene ends were 5 bases for V and 2 bases for J; bases not matched to a gene: 5. This CDR3 region has 15 residues. The germline V gene has CDR1 MNHEY and CDR2 SMNVEV (reference sequence). CDR3 in amino acids: CASSVGTGGAYEQYF. The DNA of the CDR3 is TGTGCCAGCAGTGTCGGGACAGGGGGTGCCTACGAGCAGTACTTC.

The rearrangement joins TRBV7-9 to TRBJ1-5; D gene ambiguous. Germline lookup yields CDR1 SEHNR and CDR2 FQNEAQ (reference sequence). V dropped 2 bases and J dropped 3 bases, with 8 bases sitting between them. The CDR3 has 14 residues. The CDR3 loop is CASSLSDTNQPQHF. The CDR3 region has the DNA TGTGCCAGCAGCTTATCAGATACCAATCAGCCCCAGCATTTT.

There are a few counts of this clonotype. The genes are TRBV6-1 and TRBJ2-7; 8 bases line up with TRBD1. The CDR3 contains 14 residues. Trimming cost V 8 bases and J 0 bases; bases outside gene matches: 6. Germline V CDR1 and CDR2: MNHNS, SASEGT. CDR3 sequence: CASFRTGTSYEQYF. In nucleotides, the CDR3 is TGTGCCAGCTTCCGGACAGGGACCTCCTACGAGCAGTACTTC.

The sample holds a few counts of this clonotype. The chain employs TRBV7-3 and TRBJ2-5, with D maybe TRBD2 (7 bases). The CDR3 contains 14 residues. Trimming shortened V by 5 bases and J by 8 bases, and 18 bases separated the two germline ends. In germline, CDR1 is SGHTA, CDR2 FQGTGA. The CDR3 region is CASSPSGGGGTQYF. CDR3 in DNA: TGTGCCAGCAGCCCGTCGGGAGGCGGGGGCACCCAGTACTTC.

The V gene is TRBV7-2, the J gene TRBJ2-3; no clear D gene. Trimming removed 5 bases from V and 6 bases from J, with 15 bases in between. CDR1 SGHTA and CDR2 FQGNSA come from the germline V gene. CDR3 length: 14 amino acids. The CDR3 nucleotides read TGTGCCAGCAGCACCTACGACGTGCTCGATACGCAGTATTTT. Translating it yields CASSTYDVLDTQYF.

This clonotype was seen ten or more times. V is TRBV6-2 or TRBV6-3 and J is TRBJ2-1; no definite D call. Germline V gives CDR1 MNHEY, CDR2 SVGEGT. Trimming cost V 5 bases and J 0 bases, with 17 bases left between them. The CDR3 is 17 residues long. CDR3 sequence: CASSPFPMRFSYNEQFF. The DNA of the CDR3 is TGTGCCAGCAGTCCCTTCCCCATGAGATTCTCCTACAATGAGCAGTTCTTC.

The rearrangement uses TRBV4-3 and TRBJ1-2; D is perhaps TRBD1 (5 bases). In germline, CDR1 is LGHNA, CDR2 YSLEER. The ends were cut back, 1 base at V and 3 bases at J, with 18 bases in the middle. CDR3 length: 17 residues. CDR3 amino acids: CASSQGIVVAGHYGYTF. As DNA, the CDR3 is TGCGCCAGCAGCCAAGGGATCGTGGTGGCAGGGCACTATGGCTACACCTTC.

This clonotype was picked up a small number of times. The chain employs TRBV28 and TRBJ2-5, with 9 bases aligning to TRBD1. Germline values: CDR1 MDHEN, CDR2 SYDVKM. The CDR3 extends over 16 amino acids. The V segment lost 4 bases and the J segment 4 bases; nucleotides outside the gene matches: 10. The DNA of the CDR3 is TGTGCCAGCAGTTCCCCGGGACAGGGATTAGGAGAGACCCAGTACTTC. Its translation: CASSSPGQGLGETQYF. Supplemented by reference TRBV28 and TRBJ2-5, the full variable domain reads DVKVTQSSRYLVKRTGEKVFLECVQDMDHENMFWYRQDPGLGLRLIYFSYDVKMKEKGDIPEGYSVSREKKERFSLILESASTNQTSMYLCASSSPGQGLGETQYFGPGTRLLVL.